These T cell receptor beta chains were read from a single sample in a study of T cell responses to AZD1222 COVID-19 vaccine. The data were produced by immunoSEQ multiplex PCR, yet TCRdb's version contains in-frame clones alone and is incomplete. The repertoire has about 160,000 clones, 88% of them found once; the top ten carry more than 5%. The sample here was peripheral blood, taken on day 0 of AZD1222 vaccination. These TCRs come from an adult in good health. Each CDR3 is given with its conserved first and last residue. The D gene is left open where the match is weak.

>TRBJ1-1|TRBV18|NA
CASSPRETLMNTEAFF
>TRBJ1-2|TRBV27|NA
CASSLFGDFRGPGGYTF
>TRBJ1-5|TRBV7-7|NA
CASCPRWGDSNQPQHF
>TRBJ2-7|TRBV2|NA
CASSADRQTYEQYF
>TRBJ2-2|TRBV7-6|NA
CASSLARRGAEGTGELFF
>TRBJ2-7|TRBV2|TRBD1
CASSLGTATWDEQYF
>TRBJ1-3|TRBV5-1|NA
CASSSGTSGNTIYF
>TRBJ1-5|TRBV7-2|NA
CASSLGVQSSIQPQHF
>TRBJ1-2|TRBV4-2|NA
CASSQTDANTNYGYTF
>TRBJ2-3|TRBV28|TRBD2
CASSSSGSRTDTQYF
>TRBJ1-1|TRBV18|TRBD1
CASSFGQGNTEAFF
>TRBJ1-4|TRBV5-1|TRBD1
CASSYRDSATNEKLFF
>TRBJ1-1|TRBV5-1|NA
CASSWRGDTEAFF
>TRBJ2-3|TRBV28|TRBD2
CASLAGGLPSTDTQYF
>TRBJ1-3|TRBV24-1|NA
CATSGSTESGNTIYF
>TRBJ1-1|TRBV5-6|NA
CASSLVGPARAEAFF
>TRBJ2-7|TRBV28|NA
CASSSRERRREQYF
>TRBJ2-1|TRBV4-2|NA
CASSQDQGGGYNEQFF
>TRBJ2-5|TRBV27|NA
CASSFTGETQYF
>TRBJ1-4|TRBV21-1|NA
CASSKPGRSEKLFF
>TRBJ2-1|TRBV21-1|NA
CASKEGHRSKVETRDRYNEQFF
>TRBJ1-5|TRBV15|NA
CATQTGSNQPQHF
>TRBJ2-7|TRBV6-1|NA
CASSEAGPQYYEQYF
>TRBJ2-2|TRBV7-8|NA
CASRTISNTGELFF
>TRBJ2-7|TRBV21-1|NA
CASSKSRRGTSGQYEQYF
>TRBJ2-1|TRBV7-6|NA
CASSLGRPSYRDNEQFF
>TRBJ2-5|TRBV6-2/TRBV6-3|NA
CASSYRLETQYF
>TRBJ1-5|TRBV2|NA
CASSPRGPYSNQPQHF
>TRBJ1-3|TRBV7-6|NA
CASSLQDSGNTIYF
>TRBJ1-2|TRBV6-6|NA
CASSLTRGGVAYGYTF
>TRBJ2-7|TRBV7-2|TRBD2
CASSLVGGDGRQYF
>TRBJ2-7|TRBV5-4|NA
CASSLEGRVHEQYF
>TRBJ2-7|TRBV11-3|NA
CASSLQGQDEQYF
>TRBJ1-1|TRBV28|NA
CASSPLLMNTEAFF
>TRBJ1-1|TRBV5-1|TRBD1
CASSGGGSLNTEAFF
>TRBJ2-7|TRBV13|NA
CASSLGTDSYEQYF
>TRBJ2-3|TRBV28|NA
CASRYTDSTDTQYF
>TRBJ2-2|TRBV11-2|TRBD2
CASSLVAGRDSGELFF
>TRBJ2-1|TRBV14|TRBD2
CASSPLLAGGRNEQFF
>TRBJ2-1|TRBV4-2|NA
CASRRDTSSYNEQFF
>TRBJ1-1|TRBV7-2|NA
CASSLQSTEAFF
>TRBJ2-7|TRBV11-2|NA
CASSLYTGYEQYF
>TRBJ1-2|TRBV5-5|NA
CASSLAAGEGYTF
>TRBJ2-7|TRBV5-1|TRBD1
CASSFDRDEQYF
>TRBJ1-1|TRBV29-1|TRBD1
CSVMRGQFEAFF
>TRBJ2-3|TRBV27|NA
CASRLPGGTDTQYF
>TRBJ1-2|TRBV29-1|NA
CSADSPNYGYTF
>TRBJ2-5|TRBV7-8|TRBD2
CASSPSREGQETQYF
>TRBJ2-7|TRBV21-1|NA
CASSKGRGAVAYEQYF
>TRBJ1-1|TRBV19|NA
CASRGADSAEAFF
>TRBJ1-6|TRBV11-2|NA
CASSLMAGYSPLHF